Listed here is a single T cell receptor (beta chain). Its antigen specificity is not known. No much larger clone is present one base from it, and per-base qualities are unavailable. These data originate in a study of CD39 and CD103 CD8 tumor-infiltrating T cells (dated by TCRdb to the late 2010s). For the wider study: Repertoire comparisons were shown for an HPV-positive HNSCC, an HPV-negative HNSCC, an ovarian cancer and a melanoma patient. Repertoires of CD8 TIL subsets defined by CD103 and CD39 were compared with peripheral memory CD8 T cells by TCRbeta CDR3 deep sequencing.

The research as a whole found: DP CD8 TILs appeared more oligoclonal than DN and SP CD8 TILs and blood memory CD8 T cells, with top 30 clonotypes covering about 50-90%. DP TIL clonotypes were rarely found in blood or uninvolved lymph node, whereas DN TIL clonotypes largely overlapped peripheral memory CD8 repertoires.

From around 10,000 to 100,000 sorted cells per subset, genomic DNA was extracted using the DNeasy Blood and Tissue Kit. The immunoSEQ service sequenced and mapped the TCRbeta V-J or V-D-J regions, with each sample reaching coverage above 8.5x. Turning to the authors' computational methods: Analysis was limited to productive rearrangements exported from the immunoSEQ Analyzer platform, and clonality was evaluated on the 500 most abundant clones. The Morisita-Horn similarity index and the Jaccard index were used to quantify repertoire overlap between populations. In six cancer patients, Morisita-Horn similarity was measured between the TCR repertoires of CD8 T-cell subsets. TCRdb carries this immuneACCESS record with in-frame sequences only. Its versions omit some clonotypes, under half of them owing to an unresolved V gene in the studies checked, with the rest unexplained. That table furnishes V, J and clone size, whereas the DNA furnished D and trimming. This sample is represented by around 400 clones; 55% to 80% of them were singletons. The top ten clonotypes cover about 42% of the sample.

Patients were not receiving therapy at sample collection, though earlier treatments ranged from chemotherapy, radiotherapy, surgery and immunotherapy to none. Thawed cells were enriched for T lymphocytes with a negative-selection kit, adding EpCAM beads for tumor-infiltrating lymphocytes. For the CD8 TIL subsets, CD3+CD4-CD8+CD45RA- cells were FACS-sorted and divided into DN, SP and DP based on their expression of CD39 and CD103. Tumor specimens were cut into small pieces, digested for 1 h with hyaluronidase, collagenase and DNase, then filtered, enriched over Ficoll and cryopreserved. Populations were sorted on a FACSAria II to 98% to 99% purity, and the cell pellets were frozen for TCR sequencing without being cultured. What was sequenced was CD39+ CD103+ CD8+ T cells sorted from the tumor. The cell subset or site label here, explained by the study, means: CD103+CD39+ double-positive CD45RA- CD8 T cells. The TCR originated in a human donor with head and neck squamous cell carcinoma.

The DNA reads TGTGCCAGCAGTCTCCTTTCCACCGGGGAGCTGTTTTTT. This encodes CASSLLSTGELFF. The rearrangement combines TRBV6-5 with TRBJ2-2; the D segment cannot be called with confidence. Per the germline V gene, MNHEY is the CDR1 and SVGAGI is the CDR2. The V and J ends are trimmed by 5 bases and 4 bases, leaving 8 bases between them. The CDR3 holds 13 amino acids from the cysteine to the phenylalanine. Only the CDR3 part of the read is kept: 39 bases, read in frame from the first base.